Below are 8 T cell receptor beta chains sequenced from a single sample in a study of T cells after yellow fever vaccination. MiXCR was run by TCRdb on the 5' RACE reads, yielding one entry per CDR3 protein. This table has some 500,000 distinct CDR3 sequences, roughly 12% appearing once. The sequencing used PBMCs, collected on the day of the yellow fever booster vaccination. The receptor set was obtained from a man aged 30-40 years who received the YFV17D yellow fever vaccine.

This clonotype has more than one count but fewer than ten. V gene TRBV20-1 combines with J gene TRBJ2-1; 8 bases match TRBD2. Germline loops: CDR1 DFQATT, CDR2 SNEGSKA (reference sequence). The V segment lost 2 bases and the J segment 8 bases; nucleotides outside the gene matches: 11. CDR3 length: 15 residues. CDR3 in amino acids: CSARLGAGAFHEQFF. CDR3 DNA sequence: TGCAGTGCTAGACTAGGAGCGGGAGCCTTCCATGAGCAGTTCTTC.

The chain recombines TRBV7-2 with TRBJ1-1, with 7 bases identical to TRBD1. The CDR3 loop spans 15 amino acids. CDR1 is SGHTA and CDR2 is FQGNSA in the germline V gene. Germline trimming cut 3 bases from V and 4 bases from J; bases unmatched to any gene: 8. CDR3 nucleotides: TGTGCCAGCAGCTTGATAAGGACAGGCGCCACTGAAGCTTTCTTT. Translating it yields CASSLIRTGATEAFF.

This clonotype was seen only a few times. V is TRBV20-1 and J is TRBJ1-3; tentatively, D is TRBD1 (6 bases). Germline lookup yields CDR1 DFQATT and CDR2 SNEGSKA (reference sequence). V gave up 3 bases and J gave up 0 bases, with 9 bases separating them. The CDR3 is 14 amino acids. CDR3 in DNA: TGCAGTGCTAGGCAGGGGATCTCTGGAAACACCATATATTTT. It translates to CSARQGISGNTIYF.

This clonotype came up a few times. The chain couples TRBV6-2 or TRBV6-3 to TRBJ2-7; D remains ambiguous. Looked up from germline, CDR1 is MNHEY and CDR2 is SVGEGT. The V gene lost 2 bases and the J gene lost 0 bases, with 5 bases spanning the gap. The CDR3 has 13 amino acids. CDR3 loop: CASSYHTSYEQYF. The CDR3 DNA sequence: TGTGCCAGCAGTTACCATACCTCCTACGAGCAGTACTTC.

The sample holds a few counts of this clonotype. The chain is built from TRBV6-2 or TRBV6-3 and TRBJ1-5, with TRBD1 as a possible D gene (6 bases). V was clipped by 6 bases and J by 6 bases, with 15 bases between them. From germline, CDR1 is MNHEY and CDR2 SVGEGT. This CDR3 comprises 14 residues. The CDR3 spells CASRASGAGQPQHF. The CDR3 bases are TGTGCCAGCAGGGCCTCGGGGGCCGGTCAGCCCCAGCATTTT.

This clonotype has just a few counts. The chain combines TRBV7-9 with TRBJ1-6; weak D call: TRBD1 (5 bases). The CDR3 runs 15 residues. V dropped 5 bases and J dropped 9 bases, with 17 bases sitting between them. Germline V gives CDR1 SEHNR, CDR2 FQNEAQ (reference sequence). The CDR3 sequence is CASSRPGGVSSPLHF. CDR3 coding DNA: TGTGCCAGCAGCCGTCCGGGGGGAGTGAGTTCACCCCTCCACTTT.

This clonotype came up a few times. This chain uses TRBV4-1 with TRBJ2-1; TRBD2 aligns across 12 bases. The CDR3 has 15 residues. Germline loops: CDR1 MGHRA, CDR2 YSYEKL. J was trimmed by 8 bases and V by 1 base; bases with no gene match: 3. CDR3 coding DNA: TGCGCCAGCAGCCAAGCTCTAGCGGGAGGGCATGAGCAGTTCTTC. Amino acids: CASSQALAGGHEQFF.

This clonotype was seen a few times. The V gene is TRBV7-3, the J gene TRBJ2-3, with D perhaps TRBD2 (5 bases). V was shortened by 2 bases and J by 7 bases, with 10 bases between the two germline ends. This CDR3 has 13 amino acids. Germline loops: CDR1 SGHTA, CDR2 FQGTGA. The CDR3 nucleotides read TGTGCCAGCAGCTTAGAGGGCCGGCATACGCAGTATTTT. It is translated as CASSLEGRHTQYF.